Included here is one T cell receptor beta chain sequence, with context. The target antigen is unknown. This entry belongs to a study of T cell responses to AZD1222 COVID-19 vaccine. Background on the study: The analysis combined second doses at about 4 or about 12 weeks.

Study-wide results and limits: Close to half of all spike-specific TCRs reportedly target regions of the variants that are unmutated.

CDR3 length: 14 amino acids. Germline assignment: CDR1 LGHNT and CDR2 FRNRAP. V lost 5 bases and J lost 3, with 11 bases in between. Profiling relied on immunoSEQ multiplex PCR, and the TCRdb table lists in-frame clones only, not all of them. The sample has 85,000 to 130,000 clones; around 89% are singletons. This TCR came from an adult in good health. The chain uses TRBV12-5 and TRBJ1-5, with D possibly matching TRBD1 (6 bases). Specimen: peripheral blood, collected on day 0 of AZD1222 vaccination. CDR3 amino acids: CASGQQGYNQPQHF. The CDR3 coding sequence is TGTGCTAGTGGTCAACAGGGCTACAATCAGCCCCAGCATTTT.